Listed below are T cell receptor beta chains from one sample, sequenced in a study of blood T cell repertoires in COVID-19. The table came from immunoSEQ multiplex PCR; TCRdb's copy has only in-frame clones and leaves some out. Among a few hundred thousand clones listed, less than 90% were seen once. Sequences were obtained from peripheral blood. These receptor sequences come from a woman aged 55-70 years with COVID-19, enrolled during active disease. Both conserved end residues are part of each CDR3.

J: TRBJ2-3; V: TRBV5-1; CDR3: CASSDGGSSWDTQYF
J: TRBJ2-1; V: TRBV5-1; CDR3: CASSPEGQLYNEQFF
J: TRBJ2-5; V: TRBV10-3; CDR3: CAISPGTGGETQYF
J: TRBJ1-1; V: TRBV3-1/TRBV3-2; CDR3: CASSQENIPRRAFF
J: TRBJ2-4; V: TRBV5-1; CDR3: CASSLVGGKNIQYF
J: TRBJ2-7; V: TRBV18; CDR3: CASSPPRSSYEQYF
J: TRBJ2-3; V: TRBV9; CDR3: CASSVGRDPSTDTQYF
J: TRBJ2-1; V: TRBV18; CDR3: CASSPWTSFGNEQFF
J: TRBJ2-7; V: TRBV19; CDR3: CASSNDRGLGEQYF
J: TRBJ2-7; V: TRBV4-1; CDR3: CASSPTASYEQYF
J: TRBJ1-2; V: TRBV6-5; CDR3: CASSQTGQGKGYTF
J: TRBJ2-2; V: TRBV12-3/TRBV12-4; CDR3: CASSSGVSGELFF
J: TRBJ2-3; V: TRBV9; CDR3: CASSTSGGATDTQYF
J: TRBJ2-7; V: TRBV3-1/TRBV3-2; CDR3: CASSQGRGKVDEQYF
J: TRBJ2-7; V: TRBV7-3; CDR3: CASSPSRDLGEQYF
J: TRBJ2-3; V: TRBV6-5; CDR3: CASSYELAGVGDTQYF
J: TRBJ2-2; V: TRBV29-1; CDR3: CSVDKVGGTGELFF
J: TRBJ1-5; V: TRBV7-2; CDR3: CASSLVGNQPQHF
J: TRBJ1-1; V: TRBV4-1; CDR3: CASSLGGGTTEAFF
J: TRBJ2-3; V: TRBV27; CDR3: CASSLTGSTDTQYF
J: TRBJ1-4; V: TRBV3-1/TRBV3-2; CDR3: CASSHPPDRGRVEKLFF